This is a list of T cell receptor beta chains from one sample in a study of T cell changes during pregnancy in multiple sclerosis. The protocol was immunoSEQ multiplex PCR, while the TCRdb copy is restricted to in-frame clones and leaves out a portion. The sample has over 45,000 clones, 75% to 95% seen once; the top ten hold around 8.6%. Sequenced here: CD8+ T cells from peripheral blood mononuclear cells, sampled after pregnancy. The receptors derive from a female donor with multiple sclerosis, enrolled in a pregnancy study. CDR3s include the opening cysteine and the closing phenylalanine or tryptophan. A D gene is named only where the DNA matches it firmly. Clone size appears in some rows only: once, few, many, or a class for an expanded clone.

CDR3 protein: CASSYSTGSTEAFF; CDR3 DNA: TGTGCCAGCAGTTACTCGACGGGGAGTACTGAAGCTTTCTTT; J gene: TRBJ1-1; clone size: once; D gene: .; V gene: TRBV6-5
CDR3 protein: CASSERLGFINEKLFF; CDR3 DNA: TGTGCCAGCAGTGAACGGCTCGGGTTTATTAATGAAAAACTGTTTTTT; J gene: TRBJ1-4; clone size: .; D gene: .; V gene: TRBV6-1
CDR3 protein: CASSDRLVNEQFF; CDR3 DNA: TGTGCCAGCAGTGACCGACTAGTTAATGAGCAGTTCTTC; J gene: TRBJ2-1; clone size: .; D gene: .; V gene: TRBV6-1
CDR3 protein: CASSPGGGYLTDTQYF; CDR3 DNA: TGCGCCAGCAGCCCCGGCGGAGGATACCTAACAGATACGCAGTATTTT; J gene: TRBJ2-3; clone size: once; D gene: .; V gene: TRBV4-3
CDR3 protein: CASSSPSLNEQFF; CDR3 DNA: TGTGCCAGCAGTTCACCGTCACTCAATGAGCAGTTCTTC; J gene: TRBJ2-1; clone size: .; D gene: .; V gene: TRBV27
CDR3 protein: CASSLGTGGTEAFF; CDR3 DNA: TGTGCCAGCAGTTTAGGGACAGGGGGCACTGAAGCTTTCTTT; J gene: TRBJ1-1; clone size: .; D gene: TRBD1; V gene: TRBV27
CDR3 protein: CASSQGSYEQYF; CDR3 DNA: TGCGCCAGCAGCCAAGGTAGCTACGAGCAGTACTTC; J gene: TRBJ2-7; clone size: .; D gene: .; V gene: TRBV4-3
CDR3 protein: CASSSTRDSNQPQHF; CDR3 DNA: TGTGCCAGCAGCTCGACGCGGGACAGTAATCAGCCCCAGCATTTT; J gene: TRBJ1-5; clone size: .; D gene: TRBD1; V gene: TRBV7-9
CDR3 protein: CASSTTGGTGELFF; CDR3 DNA: TGTGCCAGTAGTACCACAGGGGGCACCGGGGAGCTGTTTTTT; J gene: TRBJ2-2; clone size: once; D gene: TRBD1; V gene: TRBV19
CDR3 protein: CASSDREYSPLHF; CDR3 DNA: TGTGCCAGCAGCGACAGGGAATATTCACCCCTCCACTTT; J gene: TRBJ1-6; clone size: many; D gene: TRBD1; V gene: TRBV27
CDR3 protein: CASRLQGYEQFF; CDR3 DNA: TGTGCCAGCAGACTTCAGGGTTATGAGCAGTTCTTC; J gene: TRBJ2-1; clone size: .; D gene: .; V gene: TRBV27